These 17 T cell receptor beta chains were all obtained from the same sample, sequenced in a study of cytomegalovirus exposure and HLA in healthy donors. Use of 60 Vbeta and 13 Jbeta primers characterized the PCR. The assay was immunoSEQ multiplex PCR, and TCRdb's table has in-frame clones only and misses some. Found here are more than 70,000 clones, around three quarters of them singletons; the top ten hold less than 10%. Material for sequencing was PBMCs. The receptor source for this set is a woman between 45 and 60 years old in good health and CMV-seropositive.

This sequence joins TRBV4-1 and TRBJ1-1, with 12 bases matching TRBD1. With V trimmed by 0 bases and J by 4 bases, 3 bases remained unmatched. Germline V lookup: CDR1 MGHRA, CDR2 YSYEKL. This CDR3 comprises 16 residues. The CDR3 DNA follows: TGCGCCAGCAGCCAAGAGGGACAGGGGGCCAGCACTGAAGCTTTCTTT. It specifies CASSQEGQGASTEAFF.

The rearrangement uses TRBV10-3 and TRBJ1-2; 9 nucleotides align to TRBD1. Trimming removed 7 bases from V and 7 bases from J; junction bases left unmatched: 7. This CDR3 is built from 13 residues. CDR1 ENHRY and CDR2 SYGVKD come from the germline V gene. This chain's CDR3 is CAITEGQGLGYTF. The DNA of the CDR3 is TGTGCCATCACCGAGGGACAGGGTCTTGGCTACACCTTC.

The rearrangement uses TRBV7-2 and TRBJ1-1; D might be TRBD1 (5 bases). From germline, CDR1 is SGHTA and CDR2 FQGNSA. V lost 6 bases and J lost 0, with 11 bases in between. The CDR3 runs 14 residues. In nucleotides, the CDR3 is TGTGCCAGCAGACGGGGGGTCATGAACACTGAAGCTTTCTTT. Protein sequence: CASRRGVMNTEAFF. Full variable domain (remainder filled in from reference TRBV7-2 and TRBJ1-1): GAGVSQSPSNKVTEKGKDVELRCDPISGHTALYWYRQSLGQGLEFLIYFQGNSAPDKSGLPSDRFSAERTGGSVSTLTIQRTQQEDSAVYLCASRRGVMNTEAFFGQGTRLTVV.

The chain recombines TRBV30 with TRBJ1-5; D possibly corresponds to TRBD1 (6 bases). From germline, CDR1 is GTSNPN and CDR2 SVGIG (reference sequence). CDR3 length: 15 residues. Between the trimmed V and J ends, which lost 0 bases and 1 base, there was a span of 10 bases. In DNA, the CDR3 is TGTGCCTGGAGTGTTCGGGACATCAGCAATCAGCCCCAGCATTTT. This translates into CAWSVRDISNQPQHF.

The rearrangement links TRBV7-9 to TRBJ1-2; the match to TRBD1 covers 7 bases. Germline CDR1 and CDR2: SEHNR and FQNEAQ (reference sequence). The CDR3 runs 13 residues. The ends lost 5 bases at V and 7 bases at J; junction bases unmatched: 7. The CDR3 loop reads CASSPGTVSGYTF. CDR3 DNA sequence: TGTGCCAGCAGCCCAGGGACAGTAAGTGGCTACACCTTC.

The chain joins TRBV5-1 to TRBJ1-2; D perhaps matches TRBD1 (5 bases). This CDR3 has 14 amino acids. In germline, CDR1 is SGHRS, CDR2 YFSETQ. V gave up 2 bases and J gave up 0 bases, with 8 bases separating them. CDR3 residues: CASSLWGTNYGYTF. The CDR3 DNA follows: TGCGCCAGCAGCTTATGGGGCACTAACTATGGCTACACCTTC.

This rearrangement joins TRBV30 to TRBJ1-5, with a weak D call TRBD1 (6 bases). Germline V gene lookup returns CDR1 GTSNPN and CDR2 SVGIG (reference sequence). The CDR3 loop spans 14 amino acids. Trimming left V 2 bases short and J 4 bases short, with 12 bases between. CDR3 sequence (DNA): TGTGCCTGGAGTAAGGACAGTCAGAATCAGCCCCAGCATTTT. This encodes CAWSKDSQNQPQHF.

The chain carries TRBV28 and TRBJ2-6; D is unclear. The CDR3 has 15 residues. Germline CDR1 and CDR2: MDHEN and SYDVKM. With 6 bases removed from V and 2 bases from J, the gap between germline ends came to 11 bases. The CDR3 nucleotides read TGTGCCAGCAGCCAAACGGGTACTGGGGCCAACGTCCTGACTTTC. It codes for CASSQTGTGANVLTF.

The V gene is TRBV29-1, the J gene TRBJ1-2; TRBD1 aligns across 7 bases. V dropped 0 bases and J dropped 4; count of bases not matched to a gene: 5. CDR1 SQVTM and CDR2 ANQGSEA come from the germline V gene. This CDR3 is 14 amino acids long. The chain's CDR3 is CSVEETGRGYGYTF. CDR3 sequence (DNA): TGCAGCGTTGAAGAGACAGGGCGAGGCTATGGCTACACCTTC.

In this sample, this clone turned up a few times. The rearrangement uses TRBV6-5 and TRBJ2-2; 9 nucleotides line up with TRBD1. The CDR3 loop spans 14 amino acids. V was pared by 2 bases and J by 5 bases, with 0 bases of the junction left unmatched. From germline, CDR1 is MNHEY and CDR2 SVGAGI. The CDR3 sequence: CASSYDRGTGELFF. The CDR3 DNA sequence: TGTGCCAGCAGTTACGACAGGGGGACCGGGGAGCTGTTTTTT.

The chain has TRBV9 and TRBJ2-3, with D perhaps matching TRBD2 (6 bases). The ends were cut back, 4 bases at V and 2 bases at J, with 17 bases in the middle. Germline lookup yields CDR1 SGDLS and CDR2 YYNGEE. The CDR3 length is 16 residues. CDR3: CASSLGTQQLTDTQYF. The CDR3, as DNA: TGTGCCAGCAGCCTCGGGACTCAACAACTCACAGATACGCAGTATTTT.

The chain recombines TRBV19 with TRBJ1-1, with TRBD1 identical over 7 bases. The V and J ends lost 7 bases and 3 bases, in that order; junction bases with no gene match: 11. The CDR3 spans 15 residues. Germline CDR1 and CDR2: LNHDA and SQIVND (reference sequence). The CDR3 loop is CASTLSQGRYTEAFF. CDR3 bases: TGTGCCAGTACTCTCTCACAGGGGCGGTACACTGAAGCTTTCTTT.

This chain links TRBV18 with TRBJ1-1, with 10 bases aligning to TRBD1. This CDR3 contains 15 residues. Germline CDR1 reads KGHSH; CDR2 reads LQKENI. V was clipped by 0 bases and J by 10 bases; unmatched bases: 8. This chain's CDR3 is CASSPPGETGGLAFF. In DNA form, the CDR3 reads TGTGCCAGCTCACCACCGGGGGAGACAGGGGGCTTAGCTTTCTTT. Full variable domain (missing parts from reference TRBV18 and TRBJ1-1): NAGVMQNPRHLVRRRGQEARLRCSPMKGHSHVYWYRQLPEEGLKFMVYLQKENIIDESGMPKERFSAEFPKEGPSILRIQQVVRGDSAAYFCASSPPGETGGLAFFGQGTRLTVV.

The CDR3 DNA reads as TGTGCCAGCCCGATTAAGGTAGAGGGTTCCTACAATGAGCAGTTCTTC. Residues: CASPIKVEGSYNEQFF. This rearrangement joins TRBV2 to TRBJ2-1; maybe TRBD2 (5 bases). CDR3 length: 16 amino acids. Trimming removed 8 bases at V and 1 base at J, with 18 bases between. Germline V gene sequence: CDR1 SNHLY, CDR2 FYNNEI.

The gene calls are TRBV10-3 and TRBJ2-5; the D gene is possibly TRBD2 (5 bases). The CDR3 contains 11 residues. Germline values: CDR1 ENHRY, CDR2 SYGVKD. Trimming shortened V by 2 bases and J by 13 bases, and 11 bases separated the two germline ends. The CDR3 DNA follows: TGTGCCATCAGTGAGGACGGGGTCGGGTACTTC. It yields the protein CAISEDGVGYF.

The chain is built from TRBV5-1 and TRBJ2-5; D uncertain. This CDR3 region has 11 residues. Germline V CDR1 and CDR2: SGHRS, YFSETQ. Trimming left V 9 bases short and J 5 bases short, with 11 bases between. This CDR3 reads CATSAGETQYF. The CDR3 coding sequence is TGCGCCACCTCGGCCGGGGAGACCCAGTACTTC. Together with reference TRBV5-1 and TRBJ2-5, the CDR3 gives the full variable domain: KAGVTQTPRYLIKTRGQQVTLSCSPISGHRSVSWYQQTPGQGLQFLFEYFSETQRNKGNFPGRFSGRQFSNSRSEMNVSTLELGDSALYLCATSAGETQYFGPGTRLLVL.

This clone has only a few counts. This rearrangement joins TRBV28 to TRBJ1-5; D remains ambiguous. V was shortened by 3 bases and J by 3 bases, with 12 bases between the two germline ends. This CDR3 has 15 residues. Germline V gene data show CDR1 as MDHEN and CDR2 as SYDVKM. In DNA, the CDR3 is TGTGCCAGCAGTTTCAGCAGCGCTATCAATCAGCCCCAGCATTTT. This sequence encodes CASSFSSAINQPQHF.